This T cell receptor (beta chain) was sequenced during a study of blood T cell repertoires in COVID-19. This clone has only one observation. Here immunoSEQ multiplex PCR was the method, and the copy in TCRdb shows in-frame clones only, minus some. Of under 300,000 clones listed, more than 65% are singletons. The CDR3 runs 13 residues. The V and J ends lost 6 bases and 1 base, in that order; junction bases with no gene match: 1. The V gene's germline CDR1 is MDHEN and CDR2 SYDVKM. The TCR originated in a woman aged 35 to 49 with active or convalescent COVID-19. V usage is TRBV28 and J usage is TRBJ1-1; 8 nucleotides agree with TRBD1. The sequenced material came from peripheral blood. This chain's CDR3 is CASRTGGNTEAFF. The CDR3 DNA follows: TGTGCCAGCAGAACAGGGGGGAACACTGAAGCTTTCTTT.